The 6 T cell receptor beta chains below all came from one sample that was sequenced in a study of shared clonotypes between healthy human individuals. The repertoire was sequenced with immunoSEQ multiplex PCR; TCRdb's copy has only in-frame clones and lacks some. The sample has approximately 1.4 million clones, around 98% seen once. Material: naive CD4+ T cells sorted from blood. Subset: CD45RA+ positively selected. These receptor sequences come from a man aged 25-40 years in good health.

This chain uses TRBV6-4 with TRBJ2-3; 14 bases are shared with TRBD2. Germline V CDR1 and CDR2: MRHNA, SNTAGT. CDR3 length equals 15 residues. The V segment lost 3 bases and the J segment 8 bases; nucleotides outside the gene matches: 4. CDR3 sequence (DNA): TGTGCCAGCAGTGAAGGGACTAGCGGGGGAGGTACGCAGTATTTT. The encoded protein is CASSEGTSGGGTQYF.

The V call is TRBV14, the J call TRBJ1-1; D may be TRBD1 (6 bases). Trimming took off 6 bases at V and 1 base at J, with 12 bases between the two ends. CDR3 size: 14 residues. Per germline, CDR1 SGHDN and CDR2 FVKESK. The CDR3 DNA reads TGTGCCAGCAGTTACAGGGCATCGAACACTGAAGCTTTCTTT. Its protein product is CASSYRASNTEAFF.

V gene TRBV5-1 combines with J gene TRBJ2-3; TRBD1 matches 10 bases. Germline trimming cut 4 bases from V and 4 bases from J; bases unmatched to any gene: 9. The CDR3 extends over 16 amino acids. The germline V gene encodes CDR1 SGHRS and CDR2 YFSETQ. CDR3: CASSPWDRGRSDTQYF. The DNA for the CDR3 is TGCGCCAGCAGCCCGTGGGACAGGGGAAGATCAGATACGCAGTATTTT.

The chain couples TRBV27 to TRBJ2-7; D remains unclear. The germline V and J ends were trimmed by 5 bases and 2 bases, with 19 bases remaining between them. Germline V CDR1 and CDR2: MNHEY, SMNVEV (reference sequence). The CDR3 totals 16 residues. As DNA, the CDR3 is TGTGCCAGCAGTATTGATGGTCCCCCGGCTACCTACGAGCAGTACTTC. Amino acids: CASSIDGPPATYEQYF.

The J gene is TRBJ2-7, the V gene TRBV27, with 14 bases that match TRBD2. Germline CDR1 MNHEY, CDR2 SMNVEV (reference sequence). The V segment lost 6 bases and the J segment 5 bases; nucleotides outside the gene matches: 9. This CDR3 spans 16 amino acids. As DNA, the CDR3 is TGTGCCAGCAGCCCCCAAAAGGGACTAGCGGGAGACGAGCAGTACTTC. Its translation is CASSPQKGLAGDEQYF.

This clone has only one observation. This sequence joins TRBV10-3 and TRBJ1-1; perhaps TRBD1 as D (5 bases). The ends were cut back, 7 bases at V and 3 bases at J, with 12 bases in the middle. The CDR3 spans 13 residues. Germline CDR1 is ENHRY and CDR2 is SYGVKD. For the CDR3, the DNA is TGTGCCATCATGGCGCGGGGGGACACTGAAGCTTTCTTT. It translates to CAIMARGDTEAFF.